This T cell receptor (beta chain) was captured in a study of control samples from healthy donors and cancer patients. The V and J ends lost 2 bases and 9 bases respectively, with 14 bases between them. Germline assignment: CDR1 MNHEY and CDR2 SVGEGT. The CDR3 runs to 14 residues. Clones were read by immunoSEQ multiplex PCR, and TCRdb kept only the in-frame ones, dropping some. The table shows some 120,000 clones, with 90% to 95% occurring only once. This sequence was found in a man aged 50-60 years with head and neck cancer. Material: PBMCs. The chain recombines TRBV6-2 or TRBV6-3 with TRBJ1-5; TRBD1 is a possible D gene (5 bases). DNA for the CDR3: TGTGCCAGCAGTTACGCACAGGTCTCGGGGCCCCAGCATTTT. The encoded protein is CASSYAQVSGPQHF.